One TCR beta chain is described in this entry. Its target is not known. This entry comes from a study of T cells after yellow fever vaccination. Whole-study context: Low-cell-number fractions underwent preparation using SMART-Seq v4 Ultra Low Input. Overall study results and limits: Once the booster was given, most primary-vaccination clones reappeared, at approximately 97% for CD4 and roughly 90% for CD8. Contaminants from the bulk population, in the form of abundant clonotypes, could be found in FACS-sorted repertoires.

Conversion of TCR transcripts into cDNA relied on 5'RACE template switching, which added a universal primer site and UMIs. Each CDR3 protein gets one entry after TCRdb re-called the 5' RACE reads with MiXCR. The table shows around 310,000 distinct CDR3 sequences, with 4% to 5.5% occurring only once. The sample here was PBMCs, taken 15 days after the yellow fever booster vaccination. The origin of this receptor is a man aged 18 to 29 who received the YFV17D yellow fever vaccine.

As DNA, the CDR3 is TGTGCCAGCGGGCGGCGAGGGACTGAAGCTTTCTTT. Translation gives CASGRRGTEAFF. This rearrangement joins TRBV3-1 to TRBJ1-1, with D unclear. V lost 8 bases to trimming and J lost 5 bases, with 12 bases between them. The CDR3 has 12 residues. The germline V gene has CDR1 LGHDT and CDR2 YNNKEL (reference sequence).